The present entry profiles one T cell receptor (beta chain) with its context. The sample belongs to a study of beta chain features in type 1 diabetes. J gave up 9 bases and V 6 bases, and 13 bases lay outside the gene matches. The germline V gene has CDR1 SGHTA and CDR2 FQGNSA. This CDR3 region has 15 residues. Isolated RNA was reverse transcribed in full, so expressed TCRB transcripts were sequenced. TCRdb's copy holds only in-frame clones and misses some; the assay was immunoSEQ multiplex PCR. The sample holds about 900,000 clones, 15% to 20% seen once. Sample: naive CD4+ T cells from blood. This rearrangement joins TRBV7-2 to TRBJ2-1; 8 positions agree with TRBD1. The TCR was taken from a woman under 30 in good health. Here the CDR3 DNA reads TGTGCCAGCAGGGTCCCGCCGGCAGGGGGCTTTGAGCAGTTCTTC. Residues: CASRVPPAGGFEQFF.